One sample yielded the 29 T cell receptor beta chains listed below, sequenced in a study of identical twins. TCRdb re-analysed the 5' RACE reads in MiXCR, keeping a single row per CDR3 protein. Of approximately 600,000 distinct CDR3 sequences listed, roughly 7.1% were seen once; the top ten hold 1.5% to 2%. The same specimen was also included in a second study, on yellow fever vaccine responses in identical twins.

The sequenced material came from PBMCs. These receptors were obtained from a woman aged 18-35 years in good health.

This clonotype occurred many times. J is TRBJ2-1 and V is TRBV29-1, with 12 bases matching TRBD2. CDR1 and CDR2 from the germline V gene are SQVTM and ANQGSEA. The V and J ends lost 6 bases and 3 bases, in that order; junction bases with no gene match: 6. This CDR3 is built from 15 residues. CDR3: CSVVRLAGDYNEQFF. The CDR3 DNA reads as TGCAGCGTGGTTAGACTAGCGGGAGACTACAATGAGCAGTTCTTC.

In its sample, this clonotype was seen many times. This chain connects TRBV7-9 to TRBJ2-1; no clear D gene. V lost 3 bases, J lost 5 bases, and 2 bases lay in between. Germline lookup yields CDR1 SEHNR and CDR2 FQNEAQ (reference sequence). The CDR3 runs 11 residues. In DNA, the CDR3 is TGTGCCAGCAGCTTCGACAATGAGCAGTTCTTC. Its translation: CASSFDNEQFF. Combining the CDR3 with reference TRBV7-9 and TRBJ2-1 gives the whole variable domain DTGVSQNPRHKITKRGQNVTFRCDPISEHNRLYWYRQTLGQGPEFLTYFQNEAQLEKSRLLSDRFSAERPKGSFSTLEIQRTEQGDSAMYLCASSFDNEQFFGPGTRLTVL.

The chain is built from TRBV3-1 and TRBJ2-1; no clear D. V lost 3 bases to trimming and J lost 9 bases, with 6 bases between them. CDR1 is LGHDT and CDR2 is YNNKEL in the germline V gene (reference sequence). The CDR3 is 11 residues long. The CDR3 loop reads CASSHTGEQFF. CDR3 nucleotides: TGTGCCAGCAGCCATACCGGTGAGCAGTTCTTC.

Ten or more counts support this clonotype. The chain joins TRBV20-1 to TRBJ2-1; the D call may be TRBD1 or TRBD2 (5 bases each). The V gene's germline CDR1 is DFQATT and CDR2 SNEGSKA (reference sequence). The CDR3 totals 16 residues. Between the trimmed V and J ends, which lost 3 bases and 0 bases, there was a span of 15 bases. CDR3 region: CSARQMGPTSYNEQFF. The CDR3 coding sequence is TGCAGTGCTAGGCAGATGGGACCCACCTCCTACAATGAGCAGTTCTTC.

The rearrangement joins TRBV5-1 to TRBJ2-1; D is unresolved. The CDR3 totals 14 residues. Germline CDR1 SGHRS, CDR2 YFSETQ. The V end lost 0 bases, the J end lost 9 bases, and 13 bases lay between the germline ends. This chain's CDR3 is CASSLGGSYGEQFF. DNA for the CDR3: TGCGCCAGCAGCTTGGGAGGTTCATACGGTGAGCAGTTCTTC.

This chain connects TRBV5-1 to TRBJ2-7; 8 bases are a match to TRBD2. This CDR3 spans 15 amino acids. Looked up from germline, CDR1 is SGHRS and CDR2 is YFSETQ. Trimming took 2 bases from V and 2 from J; bases not matched to a gene: 6. For the CDR3, the DNA is TGCGCCAGCAGCTTCTCGGGACTAGGAGCCTACGAGCAGTACTTC. Amino acids: CASSFSGLGAYEQYF.

This clonotype has more than one count but fewer than ten. CDR3 bases: TGTGCCAGCAGCCAAGGACTAGCTTGGGAGACCCAGTACTTC. Protein product: CASSQGLAWETQYF. The chain links TRBV3-1 to TRBJ2-5, with 7 positions matching TRBD2. Germline CDR1 is LGHDT and CDR2 is YNNKEL (reference sequence). With 1 base clipped from V and 5 bases from J, the junction kept 4 bases outside the gene matches. The length of the CDR3 is 14 residues.

This clonotype came up many times. V and J are TRBV12-3 or TRBV12-4 and TRBJ2-4; D remains ambiguous. The CDR3 covers 14 residues. V was pared by 6 bases and J by 9 bases, with 18 bases between. The CDR3 DNA sequence: TGTGCCAGCAGGACGGGTTTGGAAATGGGCATTCAGTACTTC. It yields the protein CASRTGLEMGIQYF.

Comments on this clonotype: A much larger clone lies one base from this, so it may be a read error. This chain joins TRBV12-3 or TRBV12-4 and TRBJ2-3, with 10 bases identical to TRBD2. J was trimmed by 6 bases and V by 5 bases; bases with no gene match: 11. The CDR3 covers 16 residues. The chain's CDR3 is CASSPGLAAGRDTQYF. In DNA, the CDR3 is TGTGCCAGCAGTCCCGGACTAGCGGCAGGGAGGGATACGCAGTATTTT.

V usage is TRBV20-1 and J usage is TRBJ2-3; TRBD2 agrees at 15 bases. CDR1 is DFQATT and CDR2 is SNEGSKA in the germline V gene (reference sequence). The ends lost 5 bases at V and 0 bases at J; junction bases unmatched: 6. This CDR3 is built from 17 residues. This chain's CDR3 is CSAVGTSGGLSTDTQYF. CDR3 in DNA: TGCAGTGCTGTAGGGACTAGCGGGGGGCTTAGCACAGATACGCAGTATTTT.

This clonotype was recorded many times. This chain joins TRBV12-3 or TRBV12-4 and TRBJ2-2, with a possible D match to TRBD2 (6 bases). V was trimmed by 5 bases and J by 3 bases, leaving 19 bases between them. The CDR3 totals 17 residues. As DNA, the CDR3 is TGTGCCAGCAGTCTTCAAGGGCGCGGGGTGGACACCGGGGAGCTGTTTTTT. It is translated as CASSLQGRGVDTGELFF.

This clonotype was counted many times. This chain uses TRBV12-3 or TRBV12-4 with TRBJ2-5; no firm D call. Between the trimmed V and J ends, which lost 8 bases and 5 bases, there was a span of 15 bases. This CDR3 is built from 13 residues. This CDR3 is CASVLGNLETQYF. As DNA, the CDR3 is TGTGCCAGCGTTTTGGGCAACTTGGAGACCCAGTACTTC.

V and J are TRBV4-2 and TRBJ2-7; D gene uncertain. The CDR3 totals 11 residues. Germline V lookup: CDR1 LGHNA, CDR2 YNFKEQ. Trimming removed 5 bases from V and 5 bases from J, with 7 bases in between. The CDR3 loop reads CASSSQNEQYF. CDR3 bases: TGTGCCAGCAGCTCTCAAAACGAGCAGTACTTC.

This clonotype was seen only a few times. The V gene is TRBV3-1, the J gene TRBJ1-5; D not certain. The germline gives CDR1 LGHDT, CDR2 YNNKEL (reference sequence). The CDR3 runs 14 residues. V was shortened by 3 bases and J by 3 bases, with 9 bases between the two germline ends. The CDR3 protein is CASSQTGVNQPQHF. The CDR3 DNA is TGTGCCAGCAGCCAGACTGGGGTCAATCAGCCCCAGCATTTT.

This clonotype was picked up many times. This rearrangement joins TRBV12-3 or TRBV12-4 to TRBJ2-2; D may match TRBD1 or TRBD2 (5 bases each). CDR3 length: 16 residues. V was clipped by 3 bases and J by 5 bases, with 16 bases between them. The chain's CDR3 is CASSLVPSGTTGELFF. The CDR3, as DNA: TGTGCCAGCAGTTTGGTCCCCTCCGGGACGACCGGGGAGCTGTTTTTT.

V usage is TRBV20-1 and J usage is TRBJ2-3; no reliable D call. CDR3 length: 15 amino acids. Trimming removed 0 bases at V and 3 bases at J, with 13 bases between. The germline gives CDR1 DFQATT, CDR2 SNEGSKA (reference sequence). The CDR3 nucleotides read TGCAGTGCTAGAGATGAGAATATTGAGACAGATACGCAGTATTTT. Protein sequence: CSARDENIETDTQYF.

This clonotype was observed at least ten times. V is TRBV6-1 and J is TRBJ2-1; no clear D. Germline CDR1 and CDR2: MNHNS and SASEGT. With 6 bases removed from V and 0 bases from J, the gap between germline ends came to 12 bases. CDR3 size: 15 residues. CDR3 loop: CASSEIMSSYNEQFF. In DNA form, the CDR3 reads TGTGCCAGCAGCGAGATCATGAGCTCCTACAATGAGCAGTTCTTC.

This clonotype occurred a few times. The V and J genes are TRBV29-1 and TRBJ1-2; the D is unclear. CDR3 length: 11 amino acids. Trimming took 1 base from V and 8 from J, leaving 8 bases between them. CDR1 is SQVTM and CDR2 is ANQGSEA in the germline V gene. The CDR3 coding sequence is TGCAGCGTTGAAGTCCGGAAGGGCTACACCTTC. It codes for CSVEVRKGYTF.

The table lists this clonotype with a few counts. V is TRBV29-1 and J is TRBJ2-3; TRBD1 matches at 9 bases. Trimming removed 6 bases from V and 4 bases from J; junction bases left unmatched: 35. The CDR3 totals 23 residues. Looked up from germline, CDR1 is SQVTM and CDR2 is ANQGSEA. DNA for the CDR3: TGCAGCGTCCTTTCGGCGGACGGGACAGGGCAAAGTCTAGCGGAAGGACTCCCAGATACGCAGTATTTT. It codes for CSVLSADGTGQSLAEGLPDTQYF.

V usage is TRBV4-2 and J usage is TRBJ2-1; D perhaps matches TRBD1 (5 bases). The CDR3 is 16 amino acids. Germline assignment: CDR1 LGHNA and CDR2 YNFKEQ. V lost 1 base and J lost 7, with 17 bases in between. In DNA, the CDR3 is TGTGCCAGCAGCCAAGGACTCGCAGGGTTTGGGAATGAGCAGTTCTTC. This encodes CASSQGLAGFGNEQFF.

This rearrangement joins TRBV21-1 to TRBJ2-5. TRBV21-1 is recorded as a pseudogene. The CDR3 has 14 amino acids. CDR3 sequence: CASSKAAPQETQYF. In DNA form, the CDR3 reads TGTGCCAGCAGCAAAGCGGCACCCCAAGAGACCCAGTACTTC.

This clonotype was found many times. The chain couples TRBV27 to TRBJ1-1, with a weak D call TRBD1 (6 bases). CDR1 MNHEY and CDR2 SMNVEV come from the germline V gene (reference sequence). The germline V and J ends were trimmed by 4 bases and 6 bases, with 12 bases remaining between them. The CDR3 covers 13 residues. CDR3 sequence: CASSSGVGAEAFF. The CDR3 DNA follows: TGTGCCAGCAGTTCAGGGGTCGGGGCTGAAGCTTTCTTT.

This clonotype was seen at least ten times. The genes are TRBV12-3 or TRBV12-4 and TRBJ2-3, with 8 positions matching TRBD2. The V and J ends lost 6 bases and 6 bases, in that order; junction bases with no gene match: 5. This CDR3 is 13 amino acids long. CDR3 in DNA: TGTGCCAGCAGCCTAACTAGCGGCGATACGCAGTATTTT. Translated: CASSLTSGDTQYF.

This clonotype was counted a few times. The chain joins TRBV5-1 to TRBJ2-5; possibly TRBD2 for D (5 bases). The CDR3 contains 16 residues. Trimming shortened V by 0 bases and J by 1 base, and 13 bases separated the two germline ends. Germline V lookup: CDR1 SGHRS, CDR2 YFSETQ. CDR3 DNA: TGCGCCAGCAGCTTGGACGGCCACGGGATCCAAGAGACCCAGTACTTC. Amino acids: CASSLDGHGIQETQYF. Together with reference TRBV5-1 and TRBJ2-5, the CDR3 gives the full variable domain: KAGVTQTPRYLIKTRGQQVTLSCSPISGHRSVSWYQQTPGQGLQFLFEYFSETQRNKGNFPGRFSGRQFSNSRSEMNVSTLELGDSALYLCASSLDGHGIQETQYFGPGTRLLVL.

This clonotype occurred a few times. The chain carries TRBV6-1 and TRBJ2-7; 13 bases match TRBD2. With V trimmed by 6 bases and J by 5 bases, 10 bases remained unmatched. This CDR3 spans 16 amino acids. Looked up from germline, CDR1 is MNHNS and CDR2 is SASEGT. CDR3 bases: TGTGCCAGCAGGCAACTAGCGGGAGGGACGGTGAACGAGCAGTACTTC. This translates into CASRQLAGGTVNEQYF.

This clonotype has more than one count but fewer than ten. The genes are TRBV27 and TRBJ2-7; D not resolved. The CDR3 is made up of 13 amino acids. V gave up 0 bases and J gave up 2 bases, with 5 bases separating them. Germline-derived CDR1 and CDR2 are MNHEY and SMNVEV (reference sequence). CDR3 residues: CASSLSLAYEQYF. CDR3 in DNA: TGTGCCAGCAGTTTATCGCTAGCCTACGAGCAGTACTTC.

CDR3 region: CASTWGVYPSGTGELFF. CDR3 DNA: TGCGCCAGCACCTGGGGGGTCTACCCCTCGGGGACCGGGGAGCTGTTTTTT. The genes are TRBV5-1 and TRBJ2-2, with TRBD2 as a possible D gene (6 bases). With 6 bases removed from V and 5 bases from J, the gap between germline ends came to 23 bases. The length of the CDR3 is 17 residues. Germline CDR1 is SGHRS and CDR2 is YFSETQ. The whole variable domain, filled in from reference TRBV5-1 and TRBJ2-2, reads KAGVTQTPRYLIKTRGQQVTLSCSPISGHRSVSWYQQTPGQGLQFLFEYFSETQRNKGNFPGRFSGRQFSNSRSEMNVSTLELGDSALYLCASTWGVYPSGTGELFFGEGSRLTVL.

This clonotype was seen repeatedly, ten times or more. CDR3 amino acids: CASSTGPAGYNEQFF. The CDR3 region has the DNA TGCGCCAGCAGTACGGGCCCTGCCGGCTACAATGAGCAGTTCTTC. The rearrangement uses TRBV5-1 and TRBJ2-1; D ambiguous. CDR1 is SGHRS and CDR2 is YFSETQ in the germline V gene. There are 15 residues in the CDR3. Deletions cut 5 bases from V and 3 bases from J, with 15 bases between.

In its sample, this clonotype was seen many times. The V and J genes are TRBV15 and TRBJ2-1; 11 bases line up with TRBD2. Germline lookup yields CDR1 LNHNV and CDR2 YYDKDF (reference sequence). The CDR3 is made up of 15 amino acids. J was trimmed by 0 bases and V by 5 bases; bases with no gene match: 0. CDR3 loop: CATSGLAGSYNEQFF. The CDR3 bases are TGTGCCACCAGCGGACTAGCGGGCTCCTACAATGAGCAGTTCTTC.